The clone carrying this T cell receptor (beta chain) has only a few counts. Its antigen is unknown. The germline CDR1 and CDR2 sequences are MDHEN and SYDVKM. The CDR3 length is 15 residues. With 6 bases clipped from V and 2 bases from J, the junction kept 9 bases outside the gene matches. The sample comes from a study of cytomegalovirus exposure and HLA in healthy donors. Study results and limitations: It is likely that the observed cluster of highly shared sequence variants was a sequencing artifact. Reported performance of the classifier showed diagnosis of cytomegalovirus status with high specificity and sensitivity. Information on immune exposure was restricted to one variable (CMV serostatus). Rare TCR sequences dominated, though some public TCRs recurred in many donors.

This PCR relied on a set of 60 Vbeta primers and 13 Jbeta primers. Sequencing used immunoSEQ multiplex PCR; TCRdb keeps in-frame clones, though not all of them. The table records 150,000 or so clones, more than 60% of them present only once. The origin of this receptor is a woman aged 25 to 39 in good health and CMV-seronegative. The rearrangement joins TRBV28 to TRBJ1-2; 7 nucleotides line up with TRBD1. Sequenced: PBMCs. CDR3: CASRETGQPNYGYTF. The CDR3 DNA reads as TGTGCCAGCAGGGAGACGGGACAGCCCAACTATGGCTACACCTTC.